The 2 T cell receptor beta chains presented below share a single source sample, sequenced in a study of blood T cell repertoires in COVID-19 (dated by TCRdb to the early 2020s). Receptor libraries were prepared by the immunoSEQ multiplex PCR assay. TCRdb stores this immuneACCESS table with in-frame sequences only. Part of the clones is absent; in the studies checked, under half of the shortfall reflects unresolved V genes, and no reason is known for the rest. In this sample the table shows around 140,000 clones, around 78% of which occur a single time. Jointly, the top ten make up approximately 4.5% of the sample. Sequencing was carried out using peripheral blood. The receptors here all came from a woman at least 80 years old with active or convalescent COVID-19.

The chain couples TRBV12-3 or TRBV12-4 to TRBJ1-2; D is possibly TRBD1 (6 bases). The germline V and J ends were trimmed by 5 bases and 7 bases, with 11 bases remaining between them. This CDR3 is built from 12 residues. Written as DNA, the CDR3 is TGTGCCAGCAGTGACGACAGGTTTGGCTACACCTTC. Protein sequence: CASSDDRFGYTF.

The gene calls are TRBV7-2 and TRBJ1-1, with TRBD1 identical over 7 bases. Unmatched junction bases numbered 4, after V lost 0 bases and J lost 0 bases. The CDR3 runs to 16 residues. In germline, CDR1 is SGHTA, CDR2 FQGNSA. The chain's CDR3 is CASSLAPGTVNTEAFF. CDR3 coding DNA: TGTGCCAGCAGCTTAGCGCCCGGGACAGTGAACACTGAAGCTTTCTTT.